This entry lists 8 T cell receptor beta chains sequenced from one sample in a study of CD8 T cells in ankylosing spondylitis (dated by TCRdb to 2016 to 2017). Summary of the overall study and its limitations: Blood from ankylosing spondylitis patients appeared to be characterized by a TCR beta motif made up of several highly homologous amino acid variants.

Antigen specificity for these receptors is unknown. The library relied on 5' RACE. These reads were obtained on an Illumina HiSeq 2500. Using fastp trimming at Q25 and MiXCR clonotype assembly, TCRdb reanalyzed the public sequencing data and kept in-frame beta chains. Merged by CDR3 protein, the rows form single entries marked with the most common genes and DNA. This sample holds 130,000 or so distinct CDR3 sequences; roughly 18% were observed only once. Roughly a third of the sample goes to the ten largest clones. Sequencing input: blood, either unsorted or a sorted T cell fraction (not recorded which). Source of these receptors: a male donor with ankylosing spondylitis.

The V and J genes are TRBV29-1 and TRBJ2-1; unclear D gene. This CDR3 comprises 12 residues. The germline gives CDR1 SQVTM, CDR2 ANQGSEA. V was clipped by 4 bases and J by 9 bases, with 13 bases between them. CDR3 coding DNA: TGCAGCGTTGGTTTTAACGGGTTTGAGCAGTTCTTC. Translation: CSVGFNGFEQFF.

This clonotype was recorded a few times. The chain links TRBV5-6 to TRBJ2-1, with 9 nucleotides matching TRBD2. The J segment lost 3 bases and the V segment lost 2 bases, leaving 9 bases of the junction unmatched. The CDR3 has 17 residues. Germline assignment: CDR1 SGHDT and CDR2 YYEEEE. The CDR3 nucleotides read TGTGCCAGCAGCTTACGTATAGCGGGAGTGAGCTACAATGAGCAGTTCTTC. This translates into CASSLRIAGVSYNEQFF.

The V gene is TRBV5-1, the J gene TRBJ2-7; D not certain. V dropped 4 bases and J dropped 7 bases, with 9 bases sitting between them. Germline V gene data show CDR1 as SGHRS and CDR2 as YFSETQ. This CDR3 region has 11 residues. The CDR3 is CASSHSSEQYF. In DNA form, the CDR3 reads TGCGCCAGCAGCCACTCTAGTGAGCAGTACTTC.

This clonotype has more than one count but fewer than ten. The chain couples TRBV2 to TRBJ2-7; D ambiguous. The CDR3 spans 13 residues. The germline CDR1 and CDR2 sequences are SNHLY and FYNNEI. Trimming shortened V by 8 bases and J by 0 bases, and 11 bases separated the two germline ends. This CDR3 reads CASGPRSSYEQYF. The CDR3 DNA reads TGTGCCAGCGGACCGCGGAGCTCCTACGAGCAGTACTTC. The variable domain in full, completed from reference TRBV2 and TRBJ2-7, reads EPEVTQTPSHQVTQMGQEVILRCVPISNHLYFYWYRQILGQKVEFLVSFYNNEISEKSEIFDDQFSVERPDGSNFTLKIRSTKLEDSAMYFCASGPRSSYEQYFGPGTRLTVT.

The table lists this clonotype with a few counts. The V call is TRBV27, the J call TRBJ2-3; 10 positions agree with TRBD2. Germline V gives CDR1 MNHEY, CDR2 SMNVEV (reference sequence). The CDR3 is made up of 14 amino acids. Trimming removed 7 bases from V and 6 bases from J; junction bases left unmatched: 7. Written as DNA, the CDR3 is TGTGCCAGCACTCTAGCGGGAGTCGGTGATACGCAGTATTTT. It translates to CASTLAGVGDTQYF.

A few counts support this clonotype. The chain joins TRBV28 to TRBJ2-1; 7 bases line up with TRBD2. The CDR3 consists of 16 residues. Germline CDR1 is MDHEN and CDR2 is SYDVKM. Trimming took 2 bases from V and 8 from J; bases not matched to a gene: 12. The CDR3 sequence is CASSLAGEVGWDEQFF. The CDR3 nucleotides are TGTGCCAGCAGTTTAGCGGGAGAGGTTGGTTGGGATGAGCAGTTCTTC. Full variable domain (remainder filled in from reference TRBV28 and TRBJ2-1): DVKVTQSSRYLVKRTGEKVFLECVQDMDHENMFWYRQDPGLGLRLIYFSYDVKMKEKGDIPEGYSVSREKKERFSLILESASTNQTSMYLCASSLAGEVGWDEQFFGPGTRLTVL.

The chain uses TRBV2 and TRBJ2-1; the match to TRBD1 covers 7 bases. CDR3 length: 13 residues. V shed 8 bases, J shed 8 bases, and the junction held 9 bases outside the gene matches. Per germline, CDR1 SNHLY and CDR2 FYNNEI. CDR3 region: CASPGQSIDEQFF. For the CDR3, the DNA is TGTGCCAGCCCGGGACAGTCAATCGATGAGCAGTTCTTC.

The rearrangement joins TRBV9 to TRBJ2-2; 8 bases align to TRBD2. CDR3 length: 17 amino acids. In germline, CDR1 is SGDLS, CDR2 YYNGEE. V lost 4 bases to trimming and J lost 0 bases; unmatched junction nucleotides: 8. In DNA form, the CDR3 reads TGTGCCAGCAGCATCACATCGGGAGGGCCGAACACCGGGGAGCTGTTTTTT. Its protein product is CASSITSGGPNTGELFF.